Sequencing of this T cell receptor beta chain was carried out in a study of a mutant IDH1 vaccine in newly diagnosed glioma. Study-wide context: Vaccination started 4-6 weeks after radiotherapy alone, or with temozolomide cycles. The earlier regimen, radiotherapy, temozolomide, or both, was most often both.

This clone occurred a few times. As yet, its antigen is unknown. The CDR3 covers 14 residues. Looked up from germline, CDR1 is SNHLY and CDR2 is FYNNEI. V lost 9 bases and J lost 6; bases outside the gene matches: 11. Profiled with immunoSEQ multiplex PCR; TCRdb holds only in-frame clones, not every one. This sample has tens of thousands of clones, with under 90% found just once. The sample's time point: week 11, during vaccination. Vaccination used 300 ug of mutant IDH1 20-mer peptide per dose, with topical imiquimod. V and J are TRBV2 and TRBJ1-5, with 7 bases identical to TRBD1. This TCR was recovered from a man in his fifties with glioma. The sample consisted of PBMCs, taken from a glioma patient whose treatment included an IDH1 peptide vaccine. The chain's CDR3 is CASKPGQLIQPQHF. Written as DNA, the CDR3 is TGTGCCAGTAAACCGGGACAGCTGATTCAGCCCCAGCATTTT. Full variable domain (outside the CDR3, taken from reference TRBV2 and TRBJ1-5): EPEVTQTPSHQVTQMGQEVILRCVPISNHLYFYWYRQILGQKVEFLVSFYNNEISEKSEIFDDQFSVERPDGSNFTLKIRSTKLEDSAMYFCASKPGQLIQPQHFGDGTRLSIL.